The rows below give T cell receptor beta chains drawn from one sample of a study of OX40 agonist ivuxolimab in advanced cancers. Repertoires were generated with immunoSEQ multiplex PCR, while TCRdb's copy carries only in-frame clones and drops some. The sample holds 30,000 to 45,000 clones, 65% to 80% seen once. The source material was CD4+ or CD8+ T cells sorted from blood, sampled in a trial of the OX40 agonist ivuxolimab. These receptors all stem from an adult with an advanced solid tumor such as melanoma, head and neck, liver or kidney cancer. CDR3s include the opening cysteine and the closing phenylalanine or tryptophan. D genes are given only for firm matches. Rows may omit the clone size; those that give it use once, few, many or a size class.

TGTGCCAGCACCTCAAATTTCGGTACTCAAGAGACCCAGTACTTC | CASTSNFGTQETQYF | TRBJ2-5 | few | . | TRBV2
TGTGCCAGCAGCTTAGATGGCAGGGACGGAGGAAACACCATATATTTT | CASSLDGRDGGNTIYF | TRBJ1-3 | few | . | TRBV11-3
TGTGCCAGCACCCTGGGACAGATTAATCAGCCCCAGCATTTT | CASTLGQINQPQHF | TRBJ1-5 | once | TRBD1 | TRBV5-8
TGTGCCAGCAGCCCTGATGGGACACTAAGTGGGACCCAGTACTTC | CASSPDGTLSGTQYF | TRBJ2-5 | . | . | TRBV7-2
TGTGCCATCAGTGACCCACAGCCGTACGAGCAGTACTTC | CAISDPQPYEQYF | TRBJ2-7 | . | . | TRBV10-3
TGTGCCAGCAGCCTCAATAGCGGCCAGCCCCAGCATTTT | CASSLNSGQPQHF | TRBJ1-5 | . | . | TRBV7-2
TGTGCCAGCAGGGCCAGCGGGGGAAGCTCCTACGAGCAGTACTTC | CASRASGGSSYEQYF | TRBJ2-7 | . | TRBD2 | TRBV28
TGTGCCAGCAGTTACTCGAGAGGAGGGCAGAACACTGAAGCTTTCTTT | CASSYSRGGQNTEAFF | TRBJ1-1 | . | . | TRBV6-5
TGTGCCAGCAGTTTCCGGGACAGGGGGAGCGAGCAGTACTTC | CASSFRDRGSEQYF | TRBJ2-7 | . | TRBD1 | TRBV6-5
TGCGCCAGCAGGCCAGCGGGTTCTTTCTCCAATGAGCAGTTCTTC | CASRPAGSFSNEQFF | TRBJ2-1 | . | . | TRBV10-1
TGTGCCAGTAAGCCGACTAGCGGCAACTCTGGGGCCAACGTCCTGACTTTC | CASKPTSGNSGANVLTF | TRBJ2-6 | . | TRBD2 | TRBV19
TGTGCCAGCAGTACGGGGTTGCGATTAGCTAACTATGGCTACACCTTC | CASSTGLRLANYGYTF | TRBJ1-2 | . | . | TRBV6-6
TGTGCCAGTGGGCTAGCCAAAAACATTCAGTACTTC | CASGLAKNIQYF | TRBJ2-4 | . | . | TRBV28
TGTGCCAGCAGCTTGACCGGGTCGGGGGCCGGGGAGCTGTTTTTT | CASSLTGSGAGELFF | TRBJ2-2 | . | . | TRBV5-4
TGTGCCAGCAGCATTAATGGGGACCGATTAAACTTC | CASSINGDRLNF | TRBJ2-7 | . | . | TRBV5-5
TGCGCCAGCAGCTTAGGGGGGTTATCCTACGAGCAGTACTTC | CASSLGGLSYEQYF | TRBJ2-7 | . | . | TRBV5-1
TGTGCCAGCAGGAAACAGGGGAGCGGACGAGCTTTCTTT | CASRKQGSGRAFF | TRBJ1-1 | . | TRBD1 | TRBV6-5
TGTGCCAGCACCCGAGGAGATGGAAACACCATATATTTT | CASTRGDGNTIYF | TRBJ1-3 | . | . | TRBV18
TGTGCCAGCAGCTTAGGGGGATATGGAAACACCATATATTTT | CASSLGGYGNTIYF | TRBJ1-3 | few | . | TRBV5-8
TGTGCCAGCACCCTTAGAGAGGGTTCCTACGAGCAGTACTTC | CASTLREGSYEQYF | TRBJ2-7 | . | . | TRBV6-5